This T cell receptor (beta chain) was obtained from a study of blood T cell repertoires in COVID-19. The V gene's germline CDR1 is MNHEY and CDR2 SVGAGI. The CDR3 contains 13 residues. Trimming took off 7 bases at V and 4 bases at J, with 11 bases between the two ends. Only in-frame clones appear in the TCRdb table, and some are missing; sequencing was by immunoSEQ multiplex PCR. The sample has approximately 230,000 clones; approximately 82% are singletons. In terms of age and location, participants ranged from roughly 18 to 95 years and lived in about 25 US areas. The genes are TRBV6-5 and TRBJ1-5, with D hard to call. This TCR was sampled from a man aged 35-49 years who had recovered from COVID-19. The source material was PBMCs or T cells enriched from blood (not recorded which). CDR3: CASTVAGNQPQHF. As DNA, the CDR3 is TGTGCCAGCACGGTAGCTGGAAATCAGCCCCAGCATTTT.